This T cell receptor (beta chain) was sequenced in a study of blood T cell repertoires in COVID-19. The overall study: Some COVID-19 samples were acute and others convalescent; all came from the United States, Italy and Spain. In each case, the material was cDNA or gDNA derived from T cells, B-cell-depleted T cells, or PBMCs.

Sequenced by immunoSEQ multiplex PCR; TCRdb stores in-frame clones only, minus some. Of about 340,000 clones in the sample, approximately 89% were seen once. The sequenced sample consisted of peripheral blood. The receptor was isolated from a woman aged 18-30 years who had recovered from COVID-19.

CDR3 region: CASSFPSGSADTQYF. The CDR3 region has the DNA TGCGCCAGCAGCTTCCCTAGCGGGAGTGCAGATACGCAGTATTTT. The chain joins TRBV5-1 to TRBJ2-3, with 10 bases matching TRBD2. The CDR3 loop spans 15 amino acids. Germline V gene sequence: CDR1 SGHRS, CDR2 YFSETQ. V gave up 2 bases and J gave up 4 bases; unmatched junction bases: 4.